The 15 T cell receptor beta chains in this list originate from one sample, sequenced in a study of T-cell reconstitution after alpha-beta-depleted transplantation in children. Unique molecular identifiers were incorporated during preparation of the TCRbeta library. From the PCR reads, TCRdb called clonotypes with MiXCR, one entry per CDR3 protein. The table has under 250,000 distinct CDR3 sequences, roughly 6.6% seen once. The sample in question was PBMCs, obtained before TCRalphabeta/CD19-depleted stem cell transplant. All receptors come from a boy aged 2 to 10 with acute lymphoblastic leukemia, due to receive a stem cell transplant.

This clonotype was found many times. CDR3 nucleotide sequence: TGTGCCAGCAGCCGCCATTCCGAGATCGGGGAGCTGTTTTTT. It is translated as CASSRHSEIGELFF. The gene calls are TRBV3-1 and TRBJ2-2; D is unresolved. CDR1 is LGHDT and CDR2 is YNNKEL in the germline V gene (reference sequence). The CDR3 consists of 14 residues. Trimming took 4 bases from V and 7 from J, leaving 13 bases between them.

This clonotype was counted ten times or more. V gene TRBV20-1 combines with J gene TRBJ1-5, with D hard to call. Germline values: CDR1 DFQATT, CDR2 SNEGSKA (reference sequence). V was pared by 6 bases and J by 5 bases, with 17 bases between. CDR3 length: 14 amino acids. CDR3 loop: CSAPSGGLYQPQHF. The CDR3 nucleotides are TGCAGTGCCCCCTCTGGAGGTCTTTATCAGCCCCAGCATTTT.

This clonotype was counted ten times or more. The chain links TRBV28 to TRBJ1-1; D not resolved. Trimming left V 3 bases short and J 0 bases short, with 11 bases between. In germline, CDR1 is MDHEN, CDR2 SYDVKM. The CDR3 loop spans 15 amino acids. The CDR3 loop is CASSLQVPLNTEAFF. DNA of the CDR3: TGTGCCAGCAGTTTGCAGGTGCCTTTGAACACTGAAGCTTTCTTT. The variable domain in full, completed from reference TRBV28 and TRBJ1-1, reads DVKVTQSSRYLVKRTGEKVFLECVQDMDHENMFWYRQDPGLGLRLIYFSYDVKMKEKGDIPEGYSVSREKKERFSLILESASTNQTSMYLCASSLQVPLNTEAFFGQGTRLTVV.

The table lists this clonotype with a few counts. This CDR3 is CASSPGRMNTEAFF. The CDR3 coding sequence is TGCGCCAGCAGCCCCGGACGGATGAACACTGAAGCTTTCTTT. The genes are TRBV5-1 and TRBJ1-1; D unclear. The CDR3 totals 14 residues. V lost 4 bases to trimming and J lost 0 bases, with 10 bases between them. Germline loops: CDR1 SGHRS, CDR2 YFSETQ.

This sequence joins TRBV20-1 and TRBJ2-7; D is uncertain. V was trimmed by 5 bases and J by 5 bases, leaving 16 bases between them. Per germline, CDR1 DFQATT and CDR2 SNEGSKA (reference sequence). The CDR3 has 13 amino acids. This CDR3 reads CSAPAWVKNEQYF. The CDR3 bases are TGCAGTGCTCCTGCGTGGGTGAAAAACGAGCAGTACTTC.

This clonotype was observed many times. The junction does not match germline at one end; this may be a read error. The J gene is TRBJ2-3, the V gene TRBV20-1; 10 positions agree with TRBD2. CDR1 is DFQATT and CDR2 is SNEGSKA in the germline V gene (reference sequence). This CDR3 contains 13 residues. The CDR3 reads CSPSGSATDTQYF. The DNA for the CDR3 is TGCAGTCCTAGCGGGAGCGCCACAGATACGCAGTATTTT.

This clonotype has just a few counts. J is TRBJ1-2 and V is TRBV29-1; the match to TRBD1 covers 9 bases. The germline V gene encodes CDR1 SQVTM and CDR2 ANQGSEA. CDR3 length: 13 amino acids. Trimming removed 4 bases from V and 2 bases from J; junction bases left unmatched: 2. CDR3 sequence reads: CSVGGTGNYGYTF. The CDR3, as DNA: TGCAGCGTTGGGGGGACAGGGAACTATGGCTACACCTTC.

This clonotype was picked up many times. J is TRBJ2-2 and V is TRBV7-7, with unresolved D. The CDR3 totals 16 residues. Deletions cut 5 bases from V and 0 bases from J, with 13 bases between. Germline V gene data show CDR1 as SSHAT and CDR2 as FNYEAQ (reference sequence). The CDR3, as DNA: TGTGCCAGCAGCCCGAGTAGAACCGCGAACACCGGGGAGCTGTTTTTT. It translates to CASSPSRTANTGELFF.

This clonotype has a count of ten or more. The chain uses TRBV7-6 and TRBJ2-2; D unclear. Trimming pared 3 bases from V and 3 bases from J, leaving 8 bases between. The CDR3 length is 14 residues. The germline CDR1 and CDR2 sequences are SGHVS and FNYEAQ. The CDR3, as DNA: TGTGCCAGCAGCTTCGTTGGGGACACCGGGGAGCTGTTTTTT. Amino acid sequence: CASSFVGDTGELFF.

There are many counts of this clonotype. This chain uses TRBV6-5 with TRBJ2-7; D gene unclear. The CDR3 sequence is 17 residues long. V was trimmed by 5 bases and J by 0 bases, leaving 20 bases between them. From germline, CDR1 is MNHEY and CDR2 SVGAGI. CDR3 coding DNA: TGTGCCAGCAGTCCCCGGGTCCTTTCCCCTAGCTCCTACGAGCAGTACTTC. This gives the protein CASSPRVLSPSSYEQYF.

V is TRBV2 and J is TRBJ1-1, with 8 bases fitting TRBD1. V was clipped by 4 bases and J by 5 bases; unmatched bases: 6. Germline loops: CDR1 SNHLY, CDR2 FYNNEI. The CDR3 covers 14 residues. The CDR3 region is CASSVYGQGTEAFF. CDR3 bases: TGTGCCAGCAGTGTCTACGGACAGGGTACTGAAGCTTTCTTT.

This clonotype was counted between two and nine times. The chain couples TRBV20-1 to TRBJ2-3; D remains ambiguous. CDR1 is DFQATT and CDR2 is SNEGSKA in the germline V gene (reference sequence). The germline V and J ends were trimmed by 4 bases and 0 bases, with 5 bases remaining between them. This CDR3 is 12 amino acids long. CDR3 in amino acids: CSATSSTDTQYF. The CDR3 region has the DNA TGCAGTGCTACCTCTAGCACAGATACGCAGTATTTT.

The chain links TRBV4-1 to TRBJ2-1; possibly TRBD2 for D (5 bases). CDR3 size: 11 residues. Germline assignment: CDR1 MGHRA and CDR2 YSYEKL. With 4 bases removed from V and 9 bases from J, the gap between germline ends came to 7 bases. The CDR3 bases are TGCGCCAGCAGCCTCCGGGGTGAGCAGTTCTTC. It is translated as CASSLRGEQFF.

This clonotype turned up a few times. CDR3 residues: CASSRATGTLYNEQFF. The CDR3 DNA follows: TGTGCCAGCAGCCGAGCCACCGGGACACTCTACAATGAGCAGTTCTTC. This sequence joins TRBV7-9 and TRBJ2-1, with D possibly TRBD1 on 6 matching bases. This CDR3 has 16 amino acids. Deletions cut 5 bases from V and 3 bases from J, with 17 bases between. Germline loops: CDR1 SEHNR, CDR2 FQNEAQ (reference sequence).

In its sample, this clonotype was seen a few times. This chain links TRBV2 with TRBJ1-1; TRBD1 aligns across 10 bases. This CDR3 comprises 14 residues. Germline CDR1 and CDR2: SNHLY and FYNNEI. Trimming took 11 bases from V and 2 from J; bases not matched to a gene: 8. In DNA form, the CDR3 reads TGTGCCGGACGAGGGACAGGGGAAAACACTGAAGCTTTCTTT. Its protein product is CAGRGTGENTEAFF.